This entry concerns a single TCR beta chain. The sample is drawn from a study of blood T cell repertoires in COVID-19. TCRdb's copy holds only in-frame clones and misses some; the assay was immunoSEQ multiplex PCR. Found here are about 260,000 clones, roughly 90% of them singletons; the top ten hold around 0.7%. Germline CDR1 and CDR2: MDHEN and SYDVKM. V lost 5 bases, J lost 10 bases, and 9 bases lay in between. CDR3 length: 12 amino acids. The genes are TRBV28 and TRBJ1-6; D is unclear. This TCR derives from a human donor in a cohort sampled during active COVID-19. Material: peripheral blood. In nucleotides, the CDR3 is TGTGCCAGCAGTCATCCGGAGTCACCCCTCCACTTT. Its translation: CASSHPESPLHF.